This T cell receptor (beta chain) was found in a study of T-cell reconstitution after alpha-beta-depleted transplantation in children. Unmatched junction bases numbered 9, after V lost 7 bases and J lost 6 bases. This CDR3 contains 14 residues. Germline V gene lookup returns CDR1 SNHLY and CDR2 FYNNEI. Unique molecular identifiers were incorporated during preparation of the TCRbeta library. TCRdb independently ran MiXCR on the PCR reads; one entry per CDR3 protein. This table holds 350,000 to 400,000 distinct CDR3 sequences, 20% found once. Sequencing used PBMCs from the stem cell graft donor, obtained from the stem cell graft. The rearrangement uses TRBV2 and TRBJ1-1, with TRBD1 identical over 9 bases. The clonotype was recovered from a human donor who donated a stem cell graft to a child with acute myeloid leukemia. CDR3 nucleotides: TGTGCCAGCAAACAGGGGGCTTCATCCGCTGAAGCTTTCTTT. Translated, it gives CASKQGASSAEAFF.